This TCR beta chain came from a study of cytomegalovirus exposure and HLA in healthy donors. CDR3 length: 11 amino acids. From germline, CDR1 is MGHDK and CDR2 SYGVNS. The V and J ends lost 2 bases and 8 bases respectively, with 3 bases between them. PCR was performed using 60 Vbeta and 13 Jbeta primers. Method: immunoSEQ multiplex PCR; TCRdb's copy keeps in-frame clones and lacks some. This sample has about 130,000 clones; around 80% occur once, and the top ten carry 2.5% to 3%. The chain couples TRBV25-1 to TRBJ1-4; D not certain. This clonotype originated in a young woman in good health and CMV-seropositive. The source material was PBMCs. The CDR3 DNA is TGTGCCAGCAGTGAACAGGAAAAACTGTTTTTT. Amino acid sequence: CASSEQEKLFF.